Presented here are 24 T cell receptor beta chains from one specimen sequenced in a study of cytomegalovirus exposure and HLA in healthy donors. PCR was performed using 60 Vbeta and 13 Jbeta primers. Some clones are missing from TCRdb's copy, which holds only in-frame ones; the method was immunoSEQ multiplex PCR. The profile shows roughly 100,000 clones, 9.5% to 15% of them singletons. Sequencing was performed on PBMCs. Receptors originate from a man in his forties or fifties in good health and CMV-seropositive.

This chain links TRBV5-1 with TRBJ2-7; TRBD2 aligns across 16 bases. Per the germline V gene, CDR1 is SGHRS and CDR2 is YFSETQ. This CDR3 has 18 amino acids. The J segment lost 3 bases and the V segment lost 3 bases, leaving 9 bases of the junction unmatched. CDR3 region: CASSSGLAGGTLNYEQYF. The CDR3 region has the DNA TGCGCCAGCAGCTCGGGACTAGCGGGAGGGACCCTGAACTACGAGCAGTACTTC. The whole variable domain, filled in from reference TRBV5-1 and TRBJ2-7, reads KAGVTQTPRYLIKTRGQQVTLSCSPISGHRSVSWYQQTPGQGLQFLFEYFSETQRNKGNFPGRFSGRQFSNSRSEMNVSTLELGDSALYLCASSSGLAGGTLNYEQYFGPGTRLTVT.

This chain connects TRBV10-1 to TRBJ2-1; a weak D match, TRBD1 (5 bases). Per the germline V gene, CDR1 is WNHNN and CDR2 is SYGVQD (reference sequence). The CDR3 length is 15 residues. The germline V and J ends were trimmed by 0 bases and 8 bases, with 14 bases remaining between them. The CDR3 DNA is TGCGCCAGCAGTGAGTCGTTAGGGGAAAGCGATGAGCAGTTCTTC. This sequence encodes CASSESLGESDEQFF.

The V gene is TRBV29-1, the J gene TRBJ1-1; D is uncertain. Germline V lookup: CDR1 SQVTM, CDR2 ANQGSEA. Deletions cut 5 bases from V and 4 bases from J, with 17 bases between. This CDR3 is 14 amino acids long. The CDR3 sequence: CSVSEWEGITEAFF. The DNA of the CDR3 is TGCAGCGTTTCTGAGTGGGAGGGTATCACTGAAGCTTTCTTT.

This clone occurred a few times. The chain has TRBV2 and TRBJ1-1; D uncertain. The V and J ends lost 10 bases and 9 bases respectively, with 15 bases between them. Germline-derived CDR1 and CDR2 are SNHLY and FYNNEI. The CDR3 runs to 11 residues. CDR3 protein: CATDEVAQAFF. CDR3 DNA sequence: TGTGCCACCGACGAGGTGGCCCAAGCTTTCTTT.

This clone was observed a few times. The rearrangement uses TRBV29-1 and TRBJ2-7, with TRBD2 matching 11 bases. Germline V gene data show CDR1 as SQVTM and CDR2 as ANQGSEA. This CDR3 has 13 residues. V lost 7 bases, J lost 2 bases, and 4 bases stayed unmatched. The CDR3 region has the DNA TGCAGCGCCGGGACTAGCGGCACCTACGAGCAGTACTTC. Residues: CSAGTSGTYEQYF.

This clone was counted a few times. The genes are TRBV7-6 and TRBJ1-1, with 7 bases that match TRBD1. V lost 5 bases and J lost 3; bases outside the gene matches: 9. This CDR3 region has 15 residues. Germline V gives CDR1 SGHVS, CDR2 FNYEAQ. This chain's CDR3 is CASSLQGRSDTEAFF. CDR3 DNA: TGTGCCAGCAGCCTACAGGGGAGGTCGGACACTGAAGCTTTCTTT.

This rearrangement joins TRBV4-1 to TRBJ2-2, with 10 bases that match TRBD2. The V gene's germline CDR1 is MGHRA and CDR2 YSYEKL. The CDR3 loop spans 17 amino acids. Trimming cost V 1 base and J 5 bases; bases outside gene matches: 7. This chain's CDR3 is CASSQVLAGVGTGELFF. In nucleotides, the CDR3 is TGCGCCAGCAGCCAAGTCCTAGCGGGAGTTGGTACCGGGGAGCTGTTTTTT.

The V call is TRBV20-1, the J call TRBJ2-1; TRBD2 agrees at 7 bases. The germline CDR1 and CDR2 sequences are DFQATT and SNEGSKA (reference sequence). Trimming took 3 bases from V and 13 from J; bases not matched to a gene: 6. CDR3 length: 11 residues. This CDR3 reads CSASKRDPQFF. The CDR3 DNA sequence: TGCAGTGCTAGTAAGCGGGACCCACAGTTCTTC.

The V gene is TRBV9, the J gene TRBJ2-7; D possibly corresponds to TRBD2 (5 bases). In germline, CDR1 is SGDLS, CDR2 YYNGEE. Trimming left V 0 bases short and J 5 bases short, with 9 bases between. The length of the CDR3 is 13 residues. CDR3 amino acids: CASSVGLADEQYF. In DNA form, the CDR3 reads TGTGCCAGCAGCGTAGGTCTAGCCGACGAGCAGTACTTC.

The chain carries TRBV10-3 and TRBJ2-5; TRBD2 aligns across 7 bases. Germline CDR1 and CDR2: ENHRY and SYGVKD. CDR3 length equals 17 residues. Unmatched junction bases numbered 10, after V lost 2 bases and J lost 1 base. The CDR3 sequence: CAISEKVASGVQETQYF. In DNA form, the CDR3 reads TGTGCCATCAGTGAGAAGGTCGCCAGCGGGGTCCAAGAGACCCAGTACTTC.

This sequence joins TRBV5-1 and TRBJ2-3; 10 bases align to TRBD2. J lost 5 bases, V lost 0 bases, and 6 bases had no gene match. The length of the CDR3 is 16 residues. The germline CDR1 and CDR2 sequences are SGHRS and YFSETQ. The chain's CDR3 is CASSLALAGEVDTQYF. CDR3 DNA: TGCGCCAGCAGCTTGGCTCTAGCGGGAGAGGTAGATACGCAGTATTTT. Combining the CDR3 with reference TRBV5-1 and TRBJ2-3 gives the whole variable domain KAGVTQTPRYLIKTRGQQVTLSCSPISGHRSVSWYQQTPGQGLQFLFEYFSETQRNKGNFPGRFSGRQFSNSRSEMNVSTLELGDSALYLCASSLALAGEVDTQYFGPGTRLTVL.

The chain has TRBV7-9 and TRBJ2-5; TRBD2 agrees at 15 bases. The junction had 6 bases not matched to a gene; V was cut back by 3 bases and J by 1 base. The CDR3 covers 18 residues. Germline CDR1 reads SEHNR; CDR2 reads FQNEAQ (reference sequence). CDR3 region: CASSFRTSGRGTQETQYF. CDR3 nucleotide sequence: TGTGCCAGCAGCTTCCGGACTAGCGGGAGGGGAACCCAAGAGACCCAGTACTTC.

DNA for the CDR3: TGTGCCAGCAGTTTGGGCTTAAATCAGCCCCAGCATTTT. Translating gives CASSLGLNQPQHF. The chain uses TRBV27 and TRBJ1-5, with D unclear. V was clipped by 3 bases and J by 4 bases, with 7 bases between them. The germline CDR1 and CDR2 sequences are MNHEY and SMNVEV (reference sequence). This CDR3 has 13 residues.

This clone occurred a few times. The V and J genes are TRBV11-2 and TRBJ2-7; no clear D. Germline V gene sequence: CDR1 SGHAT, CDR2 FQNNGV. The ends were cut back, 3 bases at V and 7 bases at J, with 7 bases in the middle. The CDR3 is 11 amino acids. CDR3 sequence reads: CASSFLTEQYF. For the CDR3, the DNA is TGTGCCAGCAGCTTCTTAACAGAGCAGTACTTC.

This clone has more than one count but fewer than ten. The chain carries TRBV7-9 and TRBJ2-7; 7 bases agree with TRBD1. The length of the CDR3 is 14 residues. Per the germline V gene, CDR1 is SEHNR and CDR2 is FQNEAQ (reference sequence). Trimming cost V 3 bases and J 3 bases; bases outside gene matches: 5. CDR3 loop: CASSFWDRNYEQYF. In DNA form, the CDR3 reads TGTGCCAGCAGCTTCTGGGACAGAAACTACGAGCAGTACTTC.

This clone was detected ten times or more. The chain employs TRBV30 and TRBJ2-5, with 8 bases matching TRBD1. Germline V gene lookup returns CDR1 GTSNPN and CDR2 SVGIG (reference sequence). J was trimmed by 5 bases and V by 3 bases; bases with no gene match: 11. This CDR3 has 15 amino acids. The CDR3 protein is CAWRATGGFEETQYF. CDR3 coding DNA: TGTGCCTGGAGGGCAACAGGGGGTTTTGAGGAGACCCAGTACTTC.

This clone was seen a handful of times. This sequence joins TRBV5-1 and TRBJ2-7; 8 bases line up with TRBD2. Per germline, CDR1 SGHRS and CDR2 YFSETQ. This CDR3 is built from 17 residues. V lost 4 bases, J lost 3 bases, and 15 bases stayed unmatched. CDR3 amino acids: CASSPTTGTRKFYEQYF. The CDR3 bases are TGCGCCAGCAGCCCGACTACCGGGACTAGGAAATTCTACGAGCAGTACTTC.

The table lists this clone with a few counts. This sequence joins TRBV5-4 and TRBJ2-7; TRBD2 matches at 8 bases. CDR1 and CDR2 (germline): SGHNT, YYREEE (reference sequence). The CDR3 runs 16 residues. The V gene end was trimmed by 1 base and the J gene end by 6 bases; junction bases not matched to a gene: 12. CDR3 loop: CASSLLGAGEFSEQYF. In DNA, the CDR3 is TGTGCCAGCAGCTTGTTGGGAGCGGGAGAATTCTCCGAGCAGTACTTC.

The V and J genes are TRBV28 and TRBJ1-1, with D unclear. This CDR3 has 13 residues. V was shortened by 1 base and J by 7 bases, with 10 bases between the two germline ends. Germline lookup yields CDR1 MDHEN and CDR2 SYDVKM. This CDR3 reads CASSLFNRDEAFF. The CDR3 nucleotides read TGTGCCAGCAGTTTATTTAACAGAGATGAAGCTTTCTTT.

This clone has a handful of counts. CDR3 protein: CASSPTGNEKLFF. The CDR3 DNA follows: TGTGCCAGCAGCCCCACGGGGAATGAAAAACTGTTTTTT. This rearrangement joins TRBV7-9 to TRBJ1-4; D gene unclear. Germline V gives CDR1 SEHNR, CDR2 FQNEAQ (reference sequence). Trimming left V 5 bases short and J 5 bases short, with 9 bases between. The CDR3 runs to 13 residues. The entire variable domain, with the rest obtained from reference TRBV7-9 and TRBJ1-4, is as follows: DTGVSQNPRHKITKRGQNVTFRCDPISEHNRLYWYRQTLGQGPEFLTYFQNEAQLEKSRLLSDRFSAERPKGSFSTLEIQRTEQGDSAMYLCASSPTGNEKLFFGSGTQLSVL.

This clone was counted between two and nine times. The V and J genes are TRBV6-1 and TRBJ1-2; 8 nucleotides match TRBD1. Germline V gene lookup returns CDR1 MNHNS and CDR2 SASEGT. The CDR3 contains 14 residues. With 5 bases clipped from V and 7 bases from J, the junction kept 9 bases outside the gene matches. The CDR3 region is CASSSGQGRSGYTF. In DNA, the CDR3 is TGTGCCAGCAGTTCCGGACAGGGAAGAAGTGGCTACACCTTC.

This clone appeared a few times. The gene calls are TRBV27 and TRBJ1-1; D gene ambiguous. The V end was cut by 3 bases, the J end by 9 bases, with 17 bases between. This CDR3 has 14 amino acids. Germline CDR1 is MNHEY and CDR2 is SMNVEV (reference sequence). The CDR3 loop is CASSFGQPTSQAFF. For the CDR3, the DNA is TGTGCCAGCAGTTTTGGGCAGCCAACCTCCCAAGCTTTCTTT.

The J gene is TRBJ1-2, the V gene TRBV4-1; D call uncertain. The CDR3 loop spans 15 amino acids. The germline V gene has CDR1 MGHRA and CDR2 YSYEKL. V lost 1 base, J lost 4 bases, and 13 bases lay in between. The CDR3 region is CASSQVTGSSYGYTF. In DNA form, the CDR3 reads TGCGCCAGCAGCCAAGTGACCGGGAGTTCCTATGGCTACACCTTC.

This clone was seen only a few times. This chain uses TRBV10-3 with TRBJ2-5; 15 nucleotides align to TRBD2. V dropped 2 bases and J dropped 2; count of bases not matched to a gene: 0. CDR1 is ENHRY and CDR2 is SYGVKD in the germline V gene. CDR3 length: 16 residues. The CDR3 DNA reads TGTGCCATCAGTGAGGGACTAGCGGGAGGGCAAGAGACCCAGTACTTC. Translating gives CAISEGLAGGQETQYF.